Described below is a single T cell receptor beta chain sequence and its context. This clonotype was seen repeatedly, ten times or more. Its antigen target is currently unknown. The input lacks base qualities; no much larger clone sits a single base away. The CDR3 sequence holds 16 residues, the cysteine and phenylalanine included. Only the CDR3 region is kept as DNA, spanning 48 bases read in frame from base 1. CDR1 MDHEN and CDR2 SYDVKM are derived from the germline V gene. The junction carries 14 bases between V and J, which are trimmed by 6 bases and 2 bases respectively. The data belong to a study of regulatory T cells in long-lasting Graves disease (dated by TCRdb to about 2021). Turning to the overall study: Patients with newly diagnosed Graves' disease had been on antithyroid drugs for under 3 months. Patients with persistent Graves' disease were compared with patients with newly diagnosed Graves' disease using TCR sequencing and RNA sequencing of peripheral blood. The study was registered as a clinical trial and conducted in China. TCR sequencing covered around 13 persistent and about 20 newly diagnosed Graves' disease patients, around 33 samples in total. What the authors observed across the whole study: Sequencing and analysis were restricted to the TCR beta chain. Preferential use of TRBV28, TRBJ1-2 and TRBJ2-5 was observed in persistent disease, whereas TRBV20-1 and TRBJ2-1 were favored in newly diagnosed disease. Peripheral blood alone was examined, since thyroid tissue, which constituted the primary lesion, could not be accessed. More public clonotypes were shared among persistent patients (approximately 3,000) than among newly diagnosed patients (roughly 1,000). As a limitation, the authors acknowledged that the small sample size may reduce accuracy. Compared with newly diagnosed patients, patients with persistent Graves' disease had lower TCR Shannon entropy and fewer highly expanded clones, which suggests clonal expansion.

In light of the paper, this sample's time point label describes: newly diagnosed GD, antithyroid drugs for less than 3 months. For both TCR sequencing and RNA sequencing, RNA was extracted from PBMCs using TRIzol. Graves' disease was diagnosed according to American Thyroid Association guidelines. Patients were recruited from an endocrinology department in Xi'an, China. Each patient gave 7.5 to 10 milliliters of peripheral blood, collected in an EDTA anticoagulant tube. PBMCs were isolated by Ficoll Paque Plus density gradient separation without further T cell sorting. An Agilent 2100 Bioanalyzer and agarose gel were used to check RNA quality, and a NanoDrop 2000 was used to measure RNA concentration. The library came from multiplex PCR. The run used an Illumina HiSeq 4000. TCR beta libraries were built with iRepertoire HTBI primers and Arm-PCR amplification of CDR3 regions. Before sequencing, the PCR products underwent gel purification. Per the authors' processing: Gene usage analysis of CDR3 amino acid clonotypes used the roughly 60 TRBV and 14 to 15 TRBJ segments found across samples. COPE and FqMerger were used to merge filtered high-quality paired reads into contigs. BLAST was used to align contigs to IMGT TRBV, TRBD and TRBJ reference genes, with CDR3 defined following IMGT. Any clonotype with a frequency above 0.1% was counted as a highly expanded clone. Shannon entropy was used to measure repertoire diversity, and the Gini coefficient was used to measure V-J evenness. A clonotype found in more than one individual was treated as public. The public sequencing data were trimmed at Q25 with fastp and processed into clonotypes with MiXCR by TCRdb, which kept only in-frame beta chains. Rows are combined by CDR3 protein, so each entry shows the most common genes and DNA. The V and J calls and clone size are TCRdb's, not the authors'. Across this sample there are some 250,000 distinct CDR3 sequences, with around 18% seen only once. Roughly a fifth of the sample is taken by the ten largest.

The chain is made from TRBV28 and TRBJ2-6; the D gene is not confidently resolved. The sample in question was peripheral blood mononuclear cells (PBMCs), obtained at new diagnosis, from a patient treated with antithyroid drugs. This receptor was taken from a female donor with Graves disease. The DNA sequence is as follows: TGTGCCAGCAGCAGGCACGACGGTCCTGGGGCCAACGTCCTGACTTTC. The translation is CASSRHDGPGANVLTF.